This entry features one T cell receptor (beta chain) sequence. The antigen is unknown. Germline loops: CDR1 SGDLS, CDR2 YYNGEE. V was cut by 6 bases and J by 5 bases, with 12 bases left in between. The CDR3 totals 13 residues. Tumor samples were taken before definitive surgery or chemotherapy. The sample belongs to a study of high-grade serous ovarian cancer treatment subgroups. On the study more broadly: Samples averaged approximately 13,000 reads and about 7,100 unique TCR beta rearrangements.

Findings and limits, study-wide: Tumors within one patient showed repertoire similarity of 0.11 to 0.79.

Profiled with immunoSEQ multiplex PCR; TCRdb holds only in-frame clones, not every one. Of 7,500 to 9,500 clones detected, 65% to 85% appear once; the ten largest clones hold under 14%. The sequenced material came from tumor tissue. This clonotype originated in a human donor with high-grade serous ovarian cancer. V and J are TRBV9 and TRBJ2-1; D possibly uses TRBD1 or TRBD2 (5 bases each). CDR3 sequence (DNA): TGTGCCAGCACCCGGGACCAGAACAATGAGCAGTTCTTC. Protein sequence: CASTRDQNNEQFF.